This TCR beta chain was observed in a study of PD-1 blockade in classical Hodgkin lymphoma. This clone was observed a single time. Its specificity is unknown. Overall study results and limits: Researchers reported that CD4+ TCR diversity, though not CD8+, rose significantly by C4D1.

The method was immunoSEQ multiplex PCR; TCRdb's version includes in-frame clones alone and lacks a portion of them. The table shows approximately 61,000 clones, with 87% occurring only once. V was pared by 5 bases and J by 1 base, with 8 bases between. Germline values: CDR1 SEHNR, CDR2 FQNEAQ (reference sequence). CDR3 length: 14 residues. Time point defined: cycle 4 day 1 (C4D1), after less than seven weeks of nivolumab. Each patient experienced a relapse that followed autologous stem cell transplantation, and brentuximab vedotin exposure varied. The source was peripheral blood mononuclear cells (PBMCs), collected before the fourth cycle of nivolumab. V gene TRBV7-9 combines with J gene TRBJ2-2; the D gene is possibly TRBD2 (5 bases). The sequence was obtained from a human donor with classical Hodgkin lymphoma. The CDR3 DNA sequence: TGTGCCAGCAGCCGGGATAGGAACACCGGGGAGCTGTTTTTT. Residues: CASSRDRNTGELFF.